This T cell receptor beta chain was captured by sequencing in a study of OX40 agonist ivuxolimab in advanced cancers. Study information: Averaging 60 years in age, with a range of 23 to 79, the cohort was more than 75% male. Study conclusions and caveats: The antigen specificity of the peripheral T cells (those that were expanded) was not determined. CD8+ T cells averaged more expanded clones than CD4+.

Germline lookup yields CDR1 SGHRS and CDR2 YFSETQ. There are 16 residues in the CDR3. Trimming pared 0 bases from V and 0 bases from J, leaving 10 bases between. The assay was immunoSEQ multiplex PCR, and TCRdb's table has in-frame clones only and misses some. The repertoire consists of approximately 80,000 clones, with 94% occurring once and the leading ten covering 8% to 10%. This clone was counted a single time. Its antigen is not known. The chain joins TRBV5-1 to TRBJ2-1; TRBD2 is a possible D gene (5 bases). Sequencing used CD4+ or CD8+ T cells sorted from blood, obtained in a trial of the OX40 agonist ivuxolimab. This TCR was recovered from an adult with an advanced solid tumor such as melanoma, head and neck, liver or kidney cancer. The CDR3 DNA sequence: TGCGCCAGCAGCTTGGGATTGGCGGGCTCCTACAATGAGCAGTTCTTC. The encoded protein is CASSLGLAGSYNEQFF.